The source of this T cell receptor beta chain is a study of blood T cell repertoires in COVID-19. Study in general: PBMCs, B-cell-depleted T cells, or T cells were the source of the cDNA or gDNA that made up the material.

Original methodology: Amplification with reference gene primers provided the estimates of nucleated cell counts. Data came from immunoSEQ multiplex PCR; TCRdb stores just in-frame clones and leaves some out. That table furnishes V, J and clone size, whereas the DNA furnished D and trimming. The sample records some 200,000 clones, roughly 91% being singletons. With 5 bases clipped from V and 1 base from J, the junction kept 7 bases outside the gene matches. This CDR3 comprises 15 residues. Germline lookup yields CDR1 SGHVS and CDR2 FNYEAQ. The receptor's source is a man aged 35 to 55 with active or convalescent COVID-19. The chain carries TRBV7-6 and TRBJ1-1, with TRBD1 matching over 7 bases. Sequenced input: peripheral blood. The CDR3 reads CASSESRGENTEAFF. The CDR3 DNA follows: TGTGCCAGCAGCGAATCCAGGGGGGAGAACACTGAAGCTTTCTTT.